The 24 T cell receptor beta chains below were found in one sample sequenced in a study of T cell changes during pregnancy in multiple sclerosis. This table comes from immunoSEQ multiplex PCR, and its TCRdb copy is limited to in-frame clones, with some not included. The sample shows 35,000 to 55,000 clones, 85% to 95% of them seen only once. The sequencing input was peripheral blood. These receptor sequences come from a female donor with multiple sclerosis, enrolled in a pregnancy study.

This rearrangement joins TRBV30 to TRBJ1-5; D unclear. The length of the CDR3 is 13 residues. Trimming took 1 base from V and 2 from J, leaving 6 bases between them. Looked up from germline, CDR1 is GTSNPN and CDR2 is SVGIG (reference sequence). CDR3 nucleotides: TGTGCCTGGAGTGGGAAGGGCAATCAGCCCCAGCATTTT. Its protein product is CAWSGKGNQPQHF. Filled out from reference TRBV30 and TRBJ1-5, the complete variable domain reads SQTIHQWPATLVQPVGSPLSLECTVEGTSNPNLYWYRQAAGRGLQLLFYSVGIGQISSEVPQNLSASRPQDRQFILSSKKLLLSDSGFYLCAWSGKGNQPQHFGDGTRLSIL.

This chain's CDR3 is CASSPGADYGYTF. In DNA form, the CDR3 reads TGTGCCAGCAGCCCGGGGGCGGACTATGGCTACACCTTC. This rearrangement joins TRBV28 to TRBJ1-2, with D perhaps matching TRBD1 (6 bases). In germline, CDR1 is MDHEN, CDR2 SYDVKM. The germline V and J ends were trimmed by 6 bases and 3 bases, with 11 bases remaining between them. This CDR3 is 13 amino acids long.

This chain joins TRBV6-5 and TRBJ2-7, with D tentatively TRBD1 or TRBD2 (6 bases each). V dropped 0 bases and J dropped 7 bases, with 13 bases sitting between them. Germline V gene sequence: CDR1 MNHEY, CDR2 SVGAGI. This CDR3 contains 14 residues. DNA of the CDR3: TGTGCCAGCAGTTACTCGAGGGGGGTAGGAGAGCAGTACTTC. Its protein is CASSYSRGVGEQYF.

The V gene is TRBV2, the J gene TRBJ1-5, with D maybe TRBD1 (6 bases). CDR1 is SNHLY, CDR2 FYNNEI, per germline. Between the trimmed V and J ends, which lost 3 bases and 2 bases, there was a span of 11 bases. CDR3 length equals 15 residues. The CDR3 DNA is TGTGCCAGCAGTGACATCTCAGGGGGCAATCAGCCCCAGCATTTT. Translated, it gives CASSDISGGNQPQHF.

V is TRBV4-2 and J is TRBJ2-6; D possibly corresponds to TRBD1 (6 bases). Germline CDR1 is LGHNA and CDR2 is YNFKEQ. The CDR3 length is 15 residues. Deletions cut 0 bases from V and 4 bases from J, with 7 bases between. CDR3 in amino acids: CASSQDTGGANVLTF. In DNA, the CDR3 is TGTGCCAGCAGCCAAGATACAGGGGGGGCCAACGTCCTGACTTTC.

V is TRBV27 and J is TRBJ2-2, with D maybe TRBD1 (5 bases). Germline V gives CDR1 MNHEY, CDR2 SMNVEV (reference sequence). This CDR3 spans 14 amino acids. V was pared by 6 bases and J by 2 bases, with 10 bases between. CDR3 amino acids: CASSGRTNTGELFF. CDR3 DNA sequence: TGTGCCAGCAGCGGACGGACAAACACCGGGGAGCTGTTTTTT.

DNA for the CDR3: TGTGCCAGCAGCTTAGTATCCAGCGGGAGGAACAATGAGCAGTTCTTC. It codes for CASSLVSSGRNNEQFF. J is TRBJ2-1 and V is TRBV7-9; 9 nucleotides agree with TRBD2. The germline V gene encodes CDR1 SEHNR and CDR2 FQNEAQ (reference sequence). CDR3 length: 16 residues. V lost 1 base, J lost 5 bases, and 6 bases stayed unmatched.

This rearrangement joins TRBV19 to TRBJ1-5, with D unclear. Per the germline V gene, CDR1 is LNHDA and CDR2 is SQIVND (reference sequence). Trimming removed 6 bases from V and 9 bases from J, with 12 bases in between. The CDR3 has 12 amino acids. This CDR3 is CASRPDFGPQHF. CDR3 nucleotides: TGTGCCAGTAGGCCCGATTTCGGGCCCCAGCATTTT.

J is TRBJ2-7 and V is TRBV4-1, with D possibly called TRBD1 or TRBD2 (5 bases each). Germline CDR1 is MGHRA and CDR2 is YSYEKL. Trimming took 0 bases from V and 3 from J, leaving 15 bases between them. The CDR3 extends over 16 amino acids. In DNA form, the CDR3 reads TGCGCCAGCAGCCAAGATCCGGGACCTATGGGCTACGAGCAGTACTTC. Protein: CASSQDPGPMGYEQYF.

The chain links TRBV5-1 to TRBJ2-7; 8 nucleotides align to TRBD1. Germline V gene sequence: CDR1 SGHRS, CDR2 YFSETQ. The V and J ends lost 2 bases and 4 bases, in that order; junction bases with no gene match: 5. The CDR3 length is 14 residues. The CDR3 loop reads CASSLGQGLYEQYF. The CDR3 DNA reads TGCGCCAGCAGCTTAGGACAGGGATTGTACGAGCAGTACTTC.

Regarding this clone: Germline is not matched at one junction end, which may reflect a read error. The chain couples TRBV19 to TRBJ2-2, with D perhaps TRBD1 (7 bases). Per germline, CDR1 LNHDA and CDR2 SQIVND (reference sequence). The CDR3 is made up of 16 amino acids. CDR3 coding DNA: TGTGCCAGTAGTTCTCCAGGGGGAGGAACCACCAGGGAGCTGTTTTTT. Translated: CASSSPGGGTTRELFF.

This sequence joins TRBV19 and TRBJ2-2; D possibly matches TRBD1 or TRBD2 (7 bases each). The germline V and J ends were trimmed by 4 bases and 2 bases, with 14 bases remaining between them. This CDR3 contains 16 residues. Germline loops: CDR1 LNHDA, CDR2 SQIVND (reference sequence). CDR3 sequence reads: CASSKTGTINTGELFF. DNA for the CDR3: TGTGCCAGTAGTAAGACAGGGACTATAAACACCGGGGAGCTGTTTTTT.

The chain carries TRBV4-3 and TRBJ2-7; a possible D gene is TRBD1 (6 bases). In germline, CDR1 is LGHNA, CDR2 YSLEER. The CDR3 consists of 15 residues. Trimming removed 0 bases from V and 9 bases from J, with 18 bases in between. CDR3 bases: TGCGCCAGCAGCCAAGATGGCGGCAGGGGAACAGTGCAGTACTTC. It is translated as CASSQDGGRGTVQYF.

This clone was detected only once. The chain has TRBV5-1 and TRBJ1-2, with TRBD1 identical over 10 bases. This CDR3 is 15 amino acids long. The V and J ends lost 4 bases and 5 bases, in that order; junction bases with no gene match: 8. Germline loops: CDR1 SGHRS, CDR2 YFSETQ. In nucleotides, the CDR3 is TGCGCCAGCAGCGATGGACAGGGGGAAGTGTATGGCTACACCTTC. Its translation is CASSDGQGEVYGYTF.

The genes are TRBV2 and TRBJ1-2; D is uncertain. Trimming cost V 1 base and J 1 base, with 4 bases left between them. The CDR3 sequence is 13 residues long. Germline loops: CDR1 SNHLY, CDR2 FYNNEI. CDR3 sequence (DNA): TGTGCCAGCAGTGAAGGCAGTAACTATGGCTACACCTTC. Protein sequence: CASSEGSNYGYTF.

The rearrangement links TRBV29-1 to TRBJ2-3; TRBD1 matches at 7 bases. Per the germline V gene, CDR1 is SQVTM and CDR2 is ANQGSEA. V lost 2 bases and J lost 2; bases outside the gene matches: 10. CDR3 length: 16 amino acids. The CDR3 region has the DNA TGCAGCGTTGAACTCATACAGGGGTCCTTCACAGATACGCAGTATTTT. Translated, it gives CSVELIQGSFTDTQYF.

This chain joins TRBV4-1 and TRBJ2-3, with TRBD1 identical over 8 bases. The CDR3 is 15 residues long. J gave up 6 bases and V 3 bases, and 8 bases lay outside the gene matches. Germline V gives CDR1 MGHRA, CDR2 YSYEKL. CDR3 bases: TGCGCCAGCAGCCAGAACAGGGGGGAGGTGGATACGCAGTATTTT. It specifies CASSQNRGEVDTQYF.

The count of this clone is one. The J gene is TRBJ2-5, the V gene TRBV2; weak D call: TRBD2 (5 bases). The V and J ends lost 6 bases and 3 bases respectively, with 5 bases between them. This CDR3 is built from 11 residues. Looked up from germline, CDR1 is SNHLY and CDR2 is FYNNEI. This chain's CDR3 is CASREEETQYF. CDR3 DNA: TGTGCCAGCAGGGAGGAAGAGACCCAGTACTTC.

This clone showed up just once. V and J are TRBV19 and TRBJ2-3; D not certain. V lost 6 bases to trimming and J lost 4 bases, with 11 bases between them. Germline V gene lookup returns CDR1 LNHDA and CDR2 SQIVND (reference sequence). The CDR3 is 13 amino acids. CDR3 sequence: CASSHGLADTQYF. The CDR3 nucleotides are TGTGCCAGTAGCCACGGCTTGGCAGATACGCAGTATTTT.

The V call is TRBV1, the J call TRBJ2-3; the listed D gene, TRBD2, was not tested against the DNA. TRBV1 is reported as a pseudogene. The CDR3 totals 16 residues. Here the CDR3 reads CTSSQSEREVTDTQYF. The CDR3 coding sequence is TGCACCAGCAGCCAATCCGAGCGGGAGGTCACAGATACGCAGTATTTT.

The V gene is TRBV10-1, the J gene TRBJ2-3, with D perhaps TRBD2 (5 bases). Per the germline V gene, CDR1 is WNHNN and CDR2 is SYGVQD (reference sequence). With 6 bases removed from V and 1 base from J, the gap between germline ends came to 8 bases. The CDR3 consists of 13 residues. This CDR3 reads CASRREGTDTQYF. The DNA of the CDR3 is TGCGCCAGCAGACGGGAAGGCACAGATACGCAGTATTTT.

The gene calls are TRBV28 and TRBJ1-3, with D unresolved. V lost 6 bases and J lost 0, with 6 bases in between. The germline CDR1 and CDR2 sequences are MDHEN and SYDVKM. The CDR3 has 13 residues. Here the CDR3 reads CASRDHSGNTIYF. The CDR3 nucleotides are TGTGCCAGCAGGGACCACTCTGGAAACACCATATATTTT.

V gene TRBV6-1 combines with J gene TRBJ2-1, with D maybe TRBD1 (5 bases). V was cut by 2 bases and J by 1 base, with 18 bases left in between. Germline assignment: CDR1 MNHNS and CDR2 SASEGT. The CDR3 runs 18 residues. This chain's CDR3 is CASSEWRGGHLSYNEQFF. CDR3 nucleotide sequence: TGTGCCAGCAGTGAATGGCGCGGCGGACACTTATCCTACAATGAGCAGTTCTTC.

The chain recombines TRBV5-1 with TRBJ2-7; 10 bases align to TRBD1. The CDR3 has 15 residues. The germline V gene encodes CDR1 SGHRS and CDR2 YFSETQ. V lost 4 bases to trimming and J lost 0 bases; unmatched junction nucleotides: 4. CDR3 loop: CASSGWTGGSYEQYF. The CDR3 DNA reads TGCGCCAGCAGCGGATGGACAGGGGGCTCCTACGAGCAGTACTTC. The whole variable domain, remainder taken from reference TRBV5-1 and TRBJ2-7, is KAGVTQTPRYLIKTRGQQVTLSCSPISGHRSVSWYQQTPGQGLQFLFEYFSETQRNKGNFPGRFSGRQFSNSRSEMNVSTLELGDSALYLCASSGWTGGSYEQYFGPGTRLTVT.